Presented here are 20 T cell receptor beta chains from one specimen sequenced in a study of blood T cell repertoires in COVID-19 (dated by TCRdb to the early 2020s). The method was the immunoSEQ multiplex PCR assay. Here the immuneACCESS table is served through TCRdb, limited to in-frame sequences with V and J called. Missing clones are a known gap in these copies; in checked studies unresolved V genes cover under half, and the rest lacks a known reason. Across this sample there are 300,000 to 450,000 clones, with more than 70% seen only once. The ten largest clonotypes hold approximately 1% of the sample. Source material: PBMCs or T cells enriched from blood (not recorded which). These receptor sequences come from a woman in her twenties or thirties who had been exposed to COVID-19.

The chain joins TRBV7-8 to TRBJ1-2; D might be TRBD1 (5 bases). The V gene's germline CDR1 is SGHVS and CDR2 FQNEAQ. There are 13 residues in the CDR3. V was cut by 5 bases and J by 7 bases, with 14 bases left in between. The CDR3 DNA sequence: TGTGCCAGCAGCCTCAGGGCCGGGGGTGGCTACACCTTC. Protein product: CASSLRAGGGYTF.

CDR3 sequence (DNA): TGTGCCAGCACCTCGGACGGGAGTAGAAGCGAGCAGTACTTC. Encoded protein: CASTSDGSRSEQYF. The V and J genes are TRBV7-8 and TRBJ2-7; a possible D gene is TRBD2 (6 bases). The CDR3 runs to 14 residues. CDR1 is SGHVS, CDR2 FQNEAQ, per germline. Trimming cost V 7 bases and J 6 bases, with 19 bases left between them.

The chain employs TRBV11-2 and TRBJ1-1; D remains ambiguous. V was shortened by 5 bases and J by 1 base, with 14 bases between the two germline ends. The CDR3 runs to 15 residues. Germline lookup yields CDR1 SGHAT and CDR2 FQNNGV. The CDR3 protein is CASSEGRRTNTEAFF. The CDR3 DNA sequence: TGTGCCAGCAGCGAAGGTAGGAGGACGAACACTGAAGCTTTCTTT.

V and J are TRBV29-1 and TRBJ2-7; a weak D match, TRBD1 (6 bases). The CDR3 extends over 12 amino acids. Trimming cost V 4 bases and J 2 bases, with 9 bases left between them. Germline loops: CDR1 SQVTM, CDR2 ANQGSEA. The CDR3 DNA reads as TGCAGCGTTGCCCCAGGGGCCTACGAGCAGTACTTC. Its translation is CSVAPGAYEQYF.

The CDR3 DNA follows: TGCGCCAGCAGCTTCCTGGACAGGGAGGGCTATGGCTACACCTTC. It yields the protein CASSFLDREGYGYTF. This chain links TRBV5-1 with TRBJ1-2; 8 bases agree with TRBD1. The CDR3 is 15 amino acids. Trimming cost V 2 bases and J 4 bases; bases outside gene matches: 7. Germline V gives CDR1 SGHRS, CDR2 YFSETQ.

The count of this clone is one. This chain joins TRBV28 and TRBJ1-2; D is unresolved. CDR3 length: 14 amino acids. V lost 6 bases and J 0 bases, leaving 11 bases between the germline ends. Per the germline V gene, CDR1 is MDHEN and CDR2 is SYDVKM. The chain's CDR3 is CASRLASTNYGYTF. Written as DNA, the CDR3 is TGTGCCAGCAGGCTAGCGTCAACTAACTATGGCTACACCTTC.

V usage is TRBV6-6 and J usage is TRBJ2-6, with 9 positions matching TRBD1. V shed 5 bases, J shed 0 bases, and the junction held 5 bases outside the gene matches. The germline V gene has CDR1 MNHNY and CDR2 SVGAGI (reference sequence). There are 17 residues in the CDR3. The CDR3 region has the DNA TGTGCCAGCAGTCAGGACAGGGGAGCCTCTGGGGCCAACGTCCTGACTTTC. It specifies CASSQDRGASGANVLTF.

This chain links TRBV18 with TRBJ1-6; D call uncertain. V was cut by 0 bases and J by 5 bases, with 8 bases left in between. Germline V gene lookup returns CDR1 KGHSH and CDR2 LQKENI. This CDR3 contains 15 residues. The CDR3 region has the DNA TGTGCCAGCTCACCACCGAGCGGTGATAATTCACCCCTCCACTTT. Translating gives CASSPPSGDNSPLHF.

V usage is TRBV29-1 and J usage is TRBJ2-3, with 12 bases fitting TRBD2. Germline loops: CDR1 SQVTM, CDR2 ANQGSEA. Trimming cost V 5 bases and J 4 bases; bases outside gene matches: 13. The CDR3 has 17 amino acids. CDR3 in amino acids: CSVSGRLAGGPSDTQYF. The CDR3 DNA reads TGCAGCGTTTCCGGTCGGCTAGCGGGAGGGCCCTCAGATACGCAGTATTTT.

The V and J genes are TRBV3-1 (or the pseudogene TRBV3-2) and TRBJ1-5; a weak D match, TRBD1 (5 bases). The germline V and J ends were trimmed by 3 bases and 2 bases, with 11 bases remaining between them. CDR1 LGHDT and CDR2 YNNKEL come from the germline V gene (reference sequence). This CDR3 comprises 15 residues. CDR3 sequence (DNA): TGTGCCAGCAGCCATGGGGGAGGAGGCAATCAGCCCCAGCATTTT. Translated, it gives CASSHGGGGNQPQHF.

A note on this clone: The same CDR3 arises from other DNA sequences in this sample as well. The chain has TRBV29-1 and TRBJ1-1, with 7 bases identical to TRBD1. In germline, CDR1 is SQVTM, CDR2 ANQGSEA. The CDR3 has 14 residues. V shed 6 bases, J shed 4 bases, and the junction held 11 bases outside the gene matches. The CDR3 protein is CSVGQTGAGTEAFF. CDR3 nucleotides: TGCAGCGTGGGACAGACCGGGGCGGGCACTGAAGCTTTCTTT.

The chain uses TRBV5-4 and TRBJ2-1, with 9 bases fitting TRBD2. Per the germline V gene, CDR1 is SGHNT and CDR2 is YYREEE (reference sequence). The junction had 18 bases not matched to a gene; V was cut back by 1 base and J by 7 bases. The CDR3 runs to 19 residues. This CDR3 is CASSLSPLVAGDLGNEQFF. CDR3 in DNA: TGTGCCAGCAGCTTGTCCCCGCTGGTAGCGGGAGACCTAGGTAATGAGCAGTTCTTC.

The chain recombines TRBV3-1 (or the pseudogene TRBV3-2) with TRBJ2-1, with 9 bases aligning to TRBD2. V gave up 0 bases and J gave up 7 bases; unmatched junction bases: 13. CDR3 length: 18 amino acids. Germline CDR1 and CDR2: LGHDT and YNNKEL (reference sequence). CDR3 region: CASSQERWAGGFQNEQFF. Written as DNA, the CDR3 is TGTGCCAGCAGCCAAGAACGGTGGGCGGGAGGGTTTCAAAATGAGCAGTTCTTC.

The V call is TRBV28, the J call TRBJ2-7; 7 bases are shared with TRBD2. CDR1 is MDHEN and CDR2 is SYDVKM in the germline V gene. The CDR3 has 14 amino acids. The J segment lost 2 bases and the V segment lost 4 bases, leaving 5 bases of the junction unmatched. CDR3 coding DNA: TGTGCCAGCAGTTGGGCTAGCGGAACCTACGAGCAGTACTTC. As protein: CASSWASGTYEQYF.

The chain is built from TRBV28 and TRBJ2-4; TRBD1 agrees at 8 bases. CDR3 size: 14 residues. Germline V gene lookup returns CDR1 MDHEN and CDR2 SYDVKM. V lost 6 bases, J lost 9 bases, and 10 bases stayed unmatched. CDR3 loop: CASSYLTTGAIQYF. CDR3 bases: TGTGCCAGCAGCTACCTTACGACAGGGGCCATTCAGTACTTC.

This clone appeared a single time. This chain joins TRBV19 and TRBJ2-1, with D possibly being TRBD2 (6 bases). V lost 3 bases and J 0 bases, leaving 9 bases between the germline ends. This CDR3 is built from 15 residues. Germline CDR1 LNHDA, CDR2 SQIVND (reference sequence). This chain's CDR3 is CASSIGDSSYNEQFF. In DNA form, the CDR3 reads TGTGCCAGTAGTATCGGGGACTCCTCCTACAATGAGCAGTTCTTC.

The chain couples TRBV13 to TRBJ2-5, with 9 bases aligning to TRBD1. The CDR3 has 16 amino acids. V dropped 2 bases and J dropped 5; count of bases not matched to a gene: 9. Germline CDR1 reads PRHDT; CDR2 reads FYEKMQ (reference sequence). CDR3 DNA sequence: TGTGCCAGCAGCTTATACGGGACAGGGCGATTGGAGACCCAGTACTTC. This gives the protein CASSLYGTGRLETQYF. Looking up the rest from reference TRBV13 and TRBJ2-5 gives the full variable domain: AAGVIQSPRHLIKEKRETATLKCYPIPRHDTVYWYQQGPGQDPQFLISFYEKMQSDKGSIPDRFSAQQFSDYHSELNMSSLELGDSALYFCASSLYGTGRLETQYFGPGTRLLVL.

This sequence joins TRBV28 and TRBJ2-7; a possible D gene is TRBD2 (5 bases). The CDR3 sequence is 12 residues long. The V end was cut by 5 bases, the J end by 3 bases, with 8 bases between. From germline, CDR1 is MDHEN and CDR2 SYDVKM. CDR3 loop: CASSIRDYEQYF. CDR3 DNA: TGTGCCAGCAGTATACGGGACTACGAGCAGTACTTC.

The chain is built from TRBV18 and TRBJ1-1; no clear D gene. Per the germline V gene, CDR1 is KGHSH and CDR2 is LQKENI. This CDR3 contains 13 residues. Trimming took off 6 bases at V and 1 base at J, with 9 bases between the two ends. DNA of the CDR3: TGTGCCAGCTCGCGGATACAGAACACTGAAGCTTTCTTT. This translates into CASSRIQNTEAFF.

This clone was picked up one time. The V and J genes are TRBV28 and TRBJ2-3, with 8 nucleotides matching TRBD2. CDR1 is MDHEN and CDR2 is SYDVKM in the germline V gene. The ends lost 6 bases at V and 3 bases at J; junction bases unmatched: 5. The CDR3 contains 14 residues. The CDR3 loop is CASSTIAGTDTQYF. CDR3 coding DNA: TGTGCCAGCAGCACAATAGCGGGAACAGATACGCAGTATTTT.